This T cell receptor beta chain is drawn from a study of T cells after yellow fever vaccination (dated by TCRdb to about 2019). Background on the whole study: Libraries from fractions with low cell numbers were prepared with the SMART-Seq v4 Ultra Low Input RNA kit. Blood samples were taken at several timepoints before and after primary and secondary immunization, and bulk PBMC replicates and cell subsets were isolated. The cohort comprised two healthy male donors, one aged 18 to 30 and one aged 30 to 40 years. To track T-cell clones before and after primary and booster YFV17D yellow fever vaccination, bulk TCR alpha and beta repertoires were sequenced longitudinally. Broader findings and caveats from the paper: FACS-sorted repertoires could contain abundant contaminating clonotypes from the bulk population, so computational filtering was required. A small fraction of clonotypes showed up in both the CD4 and CD8 compartments, probably as a result of convergent recombination. Only a couple of donors were included in the study, so the extent to which the findings can be generalized is limited. After the booster, most of the clones that had expanded following primary vaccination were detected again (just under 97% of CD4 and roughly 88% of CD8), which suggests that memory was broadly maintained. The secondary T-cell response was found to be weaker but faster than the primary response, with a peak reached on day 5 rather than on day 15.

Trimming removed 6 bases from V and 5 bases from J, leaving 14 bases between the germline ends. Including cysteine and phenylalanine, the CDR3 has 14 amino acids. Of all the DNA, just the CDR3 is kept, 42 bases in frame from base 1. Taken from the germline V gene (reference sequence), the CDR1 and CDR2 loops are LNHDA and SQIVND. TCR cDNA was synthesized by 5'RACE template switching, which introduced a universal primer site and unique molecular identifiers. Priming of cDNA synthesis was performed from both the TCR alpha and TCR beta constant segments. Two PCR steps were used to amplify libraries, with sample barcodes and sequencing adapters being added in the second step. Libraries were sequenced on Illumina HiSeq 2500 (2x100 bp) or NovaSeq (2x150 bp). Regarding the original processing steps: MIGEC was used to demultiplex reads and collapse the reads into UMI consensus sequences, and MiXCR was used for V(D)J alignment. Using edgeR on replicate PBMC samples, clonotypes were called vaccine-responding if FDR was below 0.01 and the log2 fold change was above 5 up to day 15. CD4 or CD8 identity was assigned to each bulk clonotype according to whether the clonotype was present at higher abundance in the sequenced CD4 repertoire or the sequenced CD8 repertoire. Using fastp at Q25 and MiXCR, TCRdb reprocessed the public reads and kept productive beta chains. Under each unique CDR3 protein, matching rows form one entry showing the most common genes and DNA. TCRdb's processing, not the study's, gives the V and J calls here. Counted in this sample were 400,000 to 650,000 distinct CDR3 sequences; 20% to 25% of them appeared once. The biggest ten clones account for 15% to 20% of the sample.

In the paper's terms, the treatment or condition label means: live attenuated yellow fever vaccine strain. Two biological replicates of bulk PBMCs were collected at each blood-draw timepoint. A standard Ficoll-Paque protocol was used to isolate PBMCs from peripheral blood. TriZol was used to extract RNA from bulk PBMCs, from CD4 and CD8 fractions, and from dextramer-positive and dextramer-negative fractions. For this clonotype: What antigen it recognizes has not been identified. It has no much larger one-base neighbor in the sample; base qualities were not kept.

The receptor was isolated from a man younger than 35 who received the YFV17D yellow fever vaccine. Sequenced material: PBMCs, taken more than 20 days after the first yellow fever vaccination. The rearranged chain carries TRBV19 and TRBJ1-5; the D segment could be TRBD1, given 6 matching bases. The nucleotide sequence is given as TGTGCCAGTAGGCCTAACAGGGACCATCAGCCCCAGCATTTT. Its coded protein is CASRPNRDHQPQHF.